This T cell receptor beta chain appears in the sequencing data of a study of neurological immune-mediated disorders. The time point denotes: longitudinal time-point 3. TCRdb re-called the 5' RACE reads through MiXCR, storing one row per CDR3 protein. The table lists fewer than 85,000 distinct CDR3 sequences, 4.3% of them singletons. This clonotype was counted many times. Input material: PBMCs. The origin of this receptor is a woman in her sixties or seventies with multiple sclerosis.

The CDR3 region is CASSFGRDEQYF. The CDR3 region has the DNA TGCGCCAGCAGCTTCGGCCGCGACGAGCAGTACTTC. The chain joins TRBV5-1 to TRBJ2-7; no firm D call. CDR1 and CDR2 (germline): SGHRS, YFSETQ. The CDR3 runs to 12 residues. V dropped 2 bases and J dropped 5 bases, with 8 bases sitting between them.